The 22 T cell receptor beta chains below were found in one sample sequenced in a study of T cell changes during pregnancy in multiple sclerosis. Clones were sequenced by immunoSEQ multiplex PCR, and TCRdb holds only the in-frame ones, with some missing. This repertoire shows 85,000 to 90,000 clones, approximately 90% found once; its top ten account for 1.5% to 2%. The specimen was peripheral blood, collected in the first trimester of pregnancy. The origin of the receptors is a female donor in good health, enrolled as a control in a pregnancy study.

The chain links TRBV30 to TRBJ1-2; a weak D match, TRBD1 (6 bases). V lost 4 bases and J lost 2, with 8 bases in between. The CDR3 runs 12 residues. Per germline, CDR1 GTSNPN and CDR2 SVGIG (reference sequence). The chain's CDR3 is CAWTDRNYGYTF. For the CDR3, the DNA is TGTGCCTGGACCGACAGGAACTATGGCTACACCTTC.

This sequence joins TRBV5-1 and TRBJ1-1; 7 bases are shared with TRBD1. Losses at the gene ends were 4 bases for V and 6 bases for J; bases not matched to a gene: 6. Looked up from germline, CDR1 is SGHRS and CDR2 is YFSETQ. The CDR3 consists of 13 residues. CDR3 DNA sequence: TGCGCCAGCAGCCCCGGGACAGCAGCTGAAGCTTTCTTT. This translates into CASSPGTAAEAFF.

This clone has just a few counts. DNA for the CDR3: TGTGCCAGCAGCCAAGTGATTAAGCGGGCTGGGAGCTCCTACGAGCAGTACTTC. Translated: CASSQVIKRAGSSYEQYF. V is TRBV4-2 and J is TRBJ2-7, with D possibly TRBD2 on 6 matching bases. The CDR3 sequence is 18 residues long. Trimming took off 1 base at V and 0 bases at J, with 19 bases between the two ends. CDR1 is LGHNA, CDR2 YNFKEQ, per germline.

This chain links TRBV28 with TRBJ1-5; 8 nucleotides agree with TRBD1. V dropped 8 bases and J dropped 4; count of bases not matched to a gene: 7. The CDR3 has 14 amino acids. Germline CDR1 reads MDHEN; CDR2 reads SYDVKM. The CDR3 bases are TGTGCCAGCTTCGACAGGGGACGGAATCAGCCCCAGCATTTT. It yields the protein CASFDRGRNQPQHF. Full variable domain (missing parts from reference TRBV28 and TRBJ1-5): DVKVTQSSRYLVKRTGEKVFLECVQDMDHENMFWYRQDPGLGLRLIYFSYDVKMKEKGDIPEGYSVSREKKERFSLILESASTNQTSMYLCASFDRGRNQPQHFGDGTRLSIL.

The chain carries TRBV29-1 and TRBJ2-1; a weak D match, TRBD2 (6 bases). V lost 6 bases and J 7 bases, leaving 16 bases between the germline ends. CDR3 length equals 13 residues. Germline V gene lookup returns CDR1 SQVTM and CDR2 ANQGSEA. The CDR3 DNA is TGCAGCGTGGAGGGACTGGACTCGAATGAGCAGTTCTTC. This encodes CSVEGLDSNEQFF.

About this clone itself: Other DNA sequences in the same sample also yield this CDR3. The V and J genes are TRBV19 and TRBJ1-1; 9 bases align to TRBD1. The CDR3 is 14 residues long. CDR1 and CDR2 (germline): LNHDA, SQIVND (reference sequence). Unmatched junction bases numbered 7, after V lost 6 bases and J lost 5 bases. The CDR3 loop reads CASSTGTGNTEAFF. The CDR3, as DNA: TGTGCCAGTAGCACCGGGACAGGGAATACTGAAGCTTTCTTT.

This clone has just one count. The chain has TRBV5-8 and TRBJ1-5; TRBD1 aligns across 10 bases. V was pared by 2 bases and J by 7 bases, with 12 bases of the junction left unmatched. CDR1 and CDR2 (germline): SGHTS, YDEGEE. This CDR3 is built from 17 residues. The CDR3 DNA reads TGTGCCAGCAGCTTAGATCTGACAGGGGGCGGCACACAGCCCCAGCATTTT. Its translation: CASSLDLTGGGTQPQHF.

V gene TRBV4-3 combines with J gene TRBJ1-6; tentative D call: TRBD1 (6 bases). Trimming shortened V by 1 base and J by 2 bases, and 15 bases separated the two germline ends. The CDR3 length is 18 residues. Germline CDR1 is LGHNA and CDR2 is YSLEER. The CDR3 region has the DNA TGCGCCAGCAGCCAAGTCCCGGCCAAGGGGGCCTATAATTCACCCCTCCACTTT. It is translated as CASSQVPAKGAYNSPLHF.

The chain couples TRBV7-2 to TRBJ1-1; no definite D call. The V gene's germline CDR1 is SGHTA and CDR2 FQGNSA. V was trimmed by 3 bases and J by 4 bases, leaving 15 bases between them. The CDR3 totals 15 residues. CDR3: CASSFKSTLGTEAFF. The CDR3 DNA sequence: TGTGCCAGCAGCTTCAAGTCCACCCTAGGCACTGAAGCTTTCTTT.

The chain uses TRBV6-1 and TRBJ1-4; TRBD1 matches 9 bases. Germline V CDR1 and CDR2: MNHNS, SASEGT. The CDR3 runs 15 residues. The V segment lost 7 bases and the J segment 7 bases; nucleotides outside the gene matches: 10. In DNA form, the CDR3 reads TGTGCCAGCACTACCGGGACAGGGAGGCGTGAAAAACTGTTTTTT. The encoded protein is CASTTGTGRREKLFF.

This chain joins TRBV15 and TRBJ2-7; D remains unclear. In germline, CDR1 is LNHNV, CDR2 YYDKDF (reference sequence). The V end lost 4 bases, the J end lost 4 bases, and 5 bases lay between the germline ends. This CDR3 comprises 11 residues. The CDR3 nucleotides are TGTGCCACCAGCACAAATTACGAGCAGTACTTC. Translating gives CATSTNYEQYF.

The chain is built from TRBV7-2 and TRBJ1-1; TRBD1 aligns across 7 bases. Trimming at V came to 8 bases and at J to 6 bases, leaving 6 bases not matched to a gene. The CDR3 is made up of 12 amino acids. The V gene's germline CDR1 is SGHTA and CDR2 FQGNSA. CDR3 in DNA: TGTGCCAGCGGCAGGGGGTTCTCTGAAGCTTTCTTT. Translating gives CASGRGFSEAFF.

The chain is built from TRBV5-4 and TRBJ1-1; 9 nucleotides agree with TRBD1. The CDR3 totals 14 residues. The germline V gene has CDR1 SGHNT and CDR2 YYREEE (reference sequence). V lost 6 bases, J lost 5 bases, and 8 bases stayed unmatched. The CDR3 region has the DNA TGTGCCAGCACTAAGACAGGGGGTAAAACTGAAGCTTTCTTT. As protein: CASTKTGGKTEAFF.

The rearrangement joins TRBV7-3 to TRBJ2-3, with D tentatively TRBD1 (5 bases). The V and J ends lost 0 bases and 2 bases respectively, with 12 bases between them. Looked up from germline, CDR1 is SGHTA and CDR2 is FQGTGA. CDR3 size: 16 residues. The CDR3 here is CASSLTGVENTDTQYF. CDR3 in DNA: TGTGCCAGCAGCTTAACAGGGGTCGAGAACACAGATACGCAGTATTTT. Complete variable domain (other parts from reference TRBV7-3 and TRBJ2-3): GAGVSQTPSNKVTEKGKYVELRCDPISGHTALYWYRQSLGQGPEFLIYFQGTGAADDSGLPNDRFFAVRPEGSVSTLKIQRTERGDSAVYLCASSLTGVENTDTQYFGPGTRLTVL.

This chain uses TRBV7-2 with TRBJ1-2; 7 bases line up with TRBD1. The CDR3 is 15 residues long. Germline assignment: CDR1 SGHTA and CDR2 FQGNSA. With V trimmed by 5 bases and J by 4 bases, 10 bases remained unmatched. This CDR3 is CASSPKGGAVYGYTF. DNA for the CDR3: TGTGCCAGCAGCCCGAAAGGGGGCGCGGTCTATGGCTACACCTTC.

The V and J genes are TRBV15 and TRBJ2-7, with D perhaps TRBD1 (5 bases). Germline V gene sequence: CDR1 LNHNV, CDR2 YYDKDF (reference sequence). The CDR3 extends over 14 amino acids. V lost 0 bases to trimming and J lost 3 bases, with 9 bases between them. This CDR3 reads CATSRDLTDYEQYF. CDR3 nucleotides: TGTGCCACCAGCAGAGATCTGACAGACTACGAGCAGTACTTC.

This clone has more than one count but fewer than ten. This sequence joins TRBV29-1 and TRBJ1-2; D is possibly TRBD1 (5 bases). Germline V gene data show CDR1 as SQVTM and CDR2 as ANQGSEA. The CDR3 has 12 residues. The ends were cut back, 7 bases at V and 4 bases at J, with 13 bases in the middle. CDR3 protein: CSAGSDSYGYTF. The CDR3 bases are TGCAGCGCAGGGTCCGACTCCTATGGCTACACCTTC.

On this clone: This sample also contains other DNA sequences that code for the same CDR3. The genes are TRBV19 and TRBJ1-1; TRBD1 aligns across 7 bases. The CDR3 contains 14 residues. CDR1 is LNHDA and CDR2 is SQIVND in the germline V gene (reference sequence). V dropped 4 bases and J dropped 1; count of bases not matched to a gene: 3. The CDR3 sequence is CASSRQGTNTEAFF. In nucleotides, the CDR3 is TGTGCCAGTAGTAGACAGGGAACGAACACTGAAGCTTTCTTT.

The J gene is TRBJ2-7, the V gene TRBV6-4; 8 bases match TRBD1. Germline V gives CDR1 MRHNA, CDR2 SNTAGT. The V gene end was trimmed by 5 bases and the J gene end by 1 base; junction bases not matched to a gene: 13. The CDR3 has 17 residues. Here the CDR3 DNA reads TGTGCCAGCAGTCATCGGGGTCCTCAGGGGGCATCCTACGAGCAGTACTTC. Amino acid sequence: CASSHRGPQGASYEQYF.

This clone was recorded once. The CDR3 loop reads CASTTGKSTEAFF. The CDR3 nucleotides are TGCGCCAGCACGACAGGGAAGAGCACTGAAGCTTTCTTT. The chain couples TRBV10-2 to TRBJ1-1; 7 bases align to TRBD1. Germline V gene lookup returns CDR1 WSHSY and CDR2 SAAADI. The CDR3 extends over 13 amino acids. The V segment lost 7 bases and the J segment 4 bases; nucleotides outside the gene matches: 6.

The CDR3 region is CASRSGGQETQYF. The CDR3, as DNA: TGTGCCAGCAGAAGTGGGGGGCAAGAGACCCAGTACTTC. The V call is TRBV6-5, the J call TRBJ2-5; possible D gene TRBD2, 6 bases. The CDR3 sequence is 13 residues long. CDR1 MNHEY and CDR2 SVGAGI come from the germline V gene. Trimming stripped 6 bases from V and 2 bases from J, with 10 bases between.

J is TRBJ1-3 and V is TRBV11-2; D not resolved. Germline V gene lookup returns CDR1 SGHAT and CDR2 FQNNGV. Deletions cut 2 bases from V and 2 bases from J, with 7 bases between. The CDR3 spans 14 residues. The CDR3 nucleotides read TGTGCCAGCAGCTTACCCTCGGCTGGAAACACCATATATTTT. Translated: CASSLPSAGNTIYF.